This T cell receptor beta chain was sequenced in a study of tumor-infiltrating lymphocytes in oesophageal squamous cell carcinoma. MiXCR, run by TCRdb on the PCR reads, gives a single entry per CDR3 protein. The top ten clones hold around 20% of a sample with some 18,000 distinct CDR3 sequences, 35% to 45% of them seen once. The TCR comes from a female donor with esophageal squamous cell carcinoma. The sequenced sample was normal esophageal tissue next to the tumor.

CDR3 sequence: CASSYLGTSGIVRSYNEQYF. The CDR3 DNA is TGTGCCAGCAGTTACCTTGGGACTAGCGGGATAGTTCGCTCCTACAATGAGCAGTACTTC. This rearrangement joins TRBV6-8 to TRBJ2-1; 13 nucleotides match TRBD2. The end of the DNA aligns better with TRBJ2-7, so the J call may be wrong. The germline V gene encodes CDR1 MNHGY and CDR2 SAAAGT. The CDR3 runs 20 residues.